A single sample is the source of the 10 T cell receptor beta chains below, sequenced in a study of blood T cells in healthy people across ages. Combining a sample-barcoded 5' primer with a J-beta primer mix, a second PCR ran for about 6 to 12 cycles. Each CDR3 protein gets one entry after TCRdb re-called the 5' RACE reads with MiXCR. Among about 1 million distinct CDR3 sequences listed, under 55% were seen once. Sequenced input: blood. These receptors originate from a woman in her sixties or seventies in good health.

The chain recombines TRBV7-2 with TRBJ1-1; D call uncertain. The CDR3 totals 12 residues. V was pared by 5 bases and J by 3 bases, with 7 bases between. Germline values: CDR1 SGHTA, CDR2 FQGNSA. CDR3 nucleotide sequence: TGTGCCAGCAGCCGCCAGGACACTGAAGCTTTCTTT. The encoded protein is CASSRQDTEAFF.

J is TRBJ2-5 and V is TRBV7-9; 7 nucleotides match TRBD2. Matching the DNA end better, TRBJ2-7 makes the J call doubtful. The CDR3 consists of 16 residues. Germline V lookup: CDR1 SEHNR, CDR2 FQNEAQ (reference sequence). The CDR3 DNA sequence: TGTGCCAGCAGCTTAGGGGTCGGCGGGAGTGGCCACGAGCAGTACTTC. Its translation is CASSLGVGGSGHEQYF.

This chain links TRBV6-6 with TRBJ1-5; no definite D call. Germline CDR1 is MNHNY and CDR2 is SVGAGI (reference sequence). The CDR3 covers 13 residues. Trimming shortened V by 5 bases and J by 5 bases, and 10 bases separated the two germline ends. CDR3 region: CASSPNSYQPQHF. The CDR3 DNA reads as TGTGCCAGCAGTCCGAATTCCTATCAGCCCCAGCATTTT.

The chain carries TRBV25-1 and TRBJ2-7; D is ambiguous. This CDR3 has 15 amino acids. The germline gives CDR1 MGHDK, CDR2 SYGVNS. V lost 1 base to trimming and J lost 2 bases, with 12 bases between them. DNA for the CDR3: TGTGCCAGCAGTGAATTTCAGCTAAATCCCTACGAGCAGTACTTC. Translation: CASSEFQLNPYEQYF.

There are a few counts of this clonotype. The rearrangement links TRBV10-3 to TRBJ2-5, with no clear D. V was pared by 4 bases and J by 5 bases, with 17 bases between. CDR3 length: 15 residues. Germline values: CDR1 ENHRY, CDR2 SYGVKD. CDR3 amino acids: CAISVRTEPGETQYF. The CDR3 DNA follows: TGTGCCATCAGTGTACGGACCGAGCCTGGGGAGACCCAGTACTTC.

This clonotype was counted only a few times. This chain connects TRBV9 to TRBJ2-3, with 7 bases fitting TRBD2. Germline lookup yields CDR1 SGDLS and CDR2 YYNGEE. With V trimmed by 0 bases and J by 3 bases, 7 bases remained unmatched. There are 16 residues in the CDR3. The DNA of the CDR3 is TGTGCCAGCAGCGTAGAAGGACTAGTGGGGACAGATACGCAGTATTTT. Protein sequence: CASSVEGLVGTDTQYF.

On this clonotype itself: At one end, the junction sequence differs from germline, possibly due to a read error. This chain uses TRBV6-2 or TRBV6-3 with TRBJ2-7; TRBD1 might be the D (5 bases). The CDR3 spans 15 residues. From germline, CDR1 is MNHEY and CDR2 SVGEGT. The CDR3 loop reads CVSSYGDSRTYEQYF. DNA for the CDR3: TGTGTCAGCAGTTACGGAGACAGCCGAACCTACGAGCAGTACTTC.

The chain couples TRBV11-2 to TRBJ2-7; D is unresolved. This CDR3 spans 14 amino acids. Germline assignment: CDR1 SGHAT and CDR2 FQNNGV. The ends were cut back, 4 bases at V and 0 bases at J, with 10 bases in the middle. The CDR3 DNA reads as TGTGCCAGCAGCTATAGGCCGGGCTCCTACGAGCAGTACTTC. Residues: CASSYRPGSYEQYF.

The sample holds a few counts of this clonotype. The chain has TRBV27 and TRBJ2-7; TRBD1 is a possible D gene (5 bases). This CDR3 is built from 14 residues. CDR1 is MNHEY and CDR2 is SMNVEV in the germline V gene (reference sequence). V shed 4 bases and J shed 1 base, with 11 bases lying between them. CDR3 residues: CASSSTTESYEQYF. The DNA of the CDR3 is TGTGCCAGCAGTTCGACGACAGAGTCCTACGAGCAGTACTTC.

The rearrangement uses TRBV12-3 or TRBV12-4 and TRBJ1-4; D is perhaps TRBD1 (5 bases). The CDR3 contains 15 residues. V was trimmed by 6 bases and J by 2 bases, leaving 13 bases between them. CDR3 sequence: CASRLRASTNEKLFF. The CDR3 DNA is TGTGCCAGCAGACTCAGGGCTTCTACTAATGAAAAACTGTTTTTT.